The present entry profiles one T cell receptor beta chain with its context. V shed 2 bases, J shed 9 bases, and the junction held 4 bases outside the gene matches. The CDR3 is 14 residues long. In germline, CDR1 is SGHRS, CDR2 YFSETQ. The data belong to a study of blood T cell repertoires in COVID-19. The overall study: Sources were T cells, B-cell-depleted T cells, or PBMCs; the material itself was cDNA or gDNA.

Profiling relied on immunoSEQ multiplex PCR, and the TCRdb table lists in-frame clones only, not all of them. The profile shows a few hundred thousand clones, approximately 80% of them singletons. V gene TRBV5-1 combines with J gene TRBJ2-1, with 11 bases fitting TRBD2. Input material: PBMCs or T cells enriched from blood (not recorded which). This clonotype was sampled from a middle-aged man who had recovered from COVID-19. In nucleotides, the CDR3 is TGCGCCAGCAGCTTTAGCGGGGGGGCCGGTGAGCAGTTCTTC. Its protein is CASSFSGGAGEQFF. Using reference TRBV5-1 and TRBJ2-1 for the parts outside the CDR3, the full variable domain is KAGVTQTPRYLIKTRGQQVTLSCSPISGHRSVSWYQQTPGQGLQFLFEYFSETQRNKGNFPGRFSGRQFSNSRSEMNVSTLELGDSALYLCASSFSGGAGEQFFGPGTRLTVL.